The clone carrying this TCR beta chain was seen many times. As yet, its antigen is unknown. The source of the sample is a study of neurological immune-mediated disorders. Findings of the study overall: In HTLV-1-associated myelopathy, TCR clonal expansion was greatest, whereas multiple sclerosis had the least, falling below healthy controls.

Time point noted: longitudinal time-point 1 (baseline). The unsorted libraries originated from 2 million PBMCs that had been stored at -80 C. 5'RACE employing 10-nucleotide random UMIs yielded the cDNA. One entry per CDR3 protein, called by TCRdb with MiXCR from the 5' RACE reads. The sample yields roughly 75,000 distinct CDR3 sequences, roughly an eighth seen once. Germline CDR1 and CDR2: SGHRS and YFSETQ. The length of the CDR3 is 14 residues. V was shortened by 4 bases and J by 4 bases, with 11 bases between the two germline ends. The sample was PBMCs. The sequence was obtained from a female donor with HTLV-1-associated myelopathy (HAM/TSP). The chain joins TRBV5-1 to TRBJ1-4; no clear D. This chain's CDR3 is CASSGGHINEKLFF. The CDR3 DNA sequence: TGCGCCAGCAGCGGAGGGCATATTAATGAAAAACTGTTTTTT.